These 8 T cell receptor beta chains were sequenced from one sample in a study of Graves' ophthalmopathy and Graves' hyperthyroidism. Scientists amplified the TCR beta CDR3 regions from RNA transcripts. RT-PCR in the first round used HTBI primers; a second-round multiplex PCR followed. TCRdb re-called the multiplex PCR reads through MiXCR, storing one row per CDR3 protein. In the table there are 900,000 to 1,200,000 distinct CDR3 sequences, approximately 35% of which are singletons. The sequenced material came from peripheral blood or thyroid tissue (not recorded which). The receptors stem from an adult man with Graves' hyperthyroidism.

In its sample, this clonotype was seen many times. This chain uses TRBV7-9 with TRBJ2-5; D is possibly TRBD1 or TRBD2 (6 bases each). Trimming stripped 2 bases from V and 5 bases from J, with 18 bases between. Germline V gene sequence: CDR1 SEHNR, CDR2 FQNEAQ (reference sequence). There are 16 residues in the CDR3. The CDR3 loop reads CASSLITGRGLETQYF. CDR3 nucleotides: TGTGCCAGCAGCTTAATCACGGGACGGGGGCTGGAGACCCAGTACTTC.

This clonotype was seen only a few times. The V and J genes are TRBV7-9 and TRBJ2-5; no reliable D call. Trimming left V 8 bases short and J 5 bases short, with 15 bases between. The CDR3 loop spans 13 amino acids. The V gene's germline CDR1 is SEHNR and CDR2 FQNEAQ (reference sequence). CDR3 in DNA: TGTGCCAGCTCACCACTCCCGCGGGAGACCCAGTACTTC. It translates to CASSPLPRETQYF.

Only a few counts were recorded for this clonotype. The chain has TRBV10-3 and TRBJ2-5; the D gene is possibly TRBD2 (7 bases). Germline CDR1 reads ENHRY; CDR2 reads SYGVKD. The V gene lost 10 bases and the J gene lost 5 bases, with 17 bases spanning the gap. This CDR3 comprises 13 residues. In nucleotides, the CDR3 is TGTGCCACCGGCGCGGGGGCAGGGGAGACCCAGTACTTC. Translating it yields CATGAGAGETQYF.

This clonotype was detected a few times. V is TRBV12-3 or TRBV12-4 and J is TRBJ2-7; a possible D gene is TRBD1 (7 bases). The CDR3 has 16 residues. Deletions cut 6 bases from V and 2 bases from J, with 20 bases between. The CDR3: CASSLLGGQGAYEQYF. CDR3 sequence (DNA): TGTGCCAGCAGCCTACTTGGGGGGCAGGGGGCCTACGAGCAGTACTTC.

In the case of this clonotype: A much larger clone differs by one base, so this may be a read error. CDR3 residues: CSAWSPPNYEQYF. DNA for the CDR3: TGCAGTGCTTGGTCACCTCCGAACTACGAGCAGTACTTC. The gene calls are TRBV20-1 and TRBJ2-5; D remains ambiguous. TRBJ2-7 matches the DNA end more closely, so the J call is doubtful. The CDR3 totals 13 residues. Looked up from germline, CDR1 is DFQATT and CDR2 is SNEGSKA (reference sequence).

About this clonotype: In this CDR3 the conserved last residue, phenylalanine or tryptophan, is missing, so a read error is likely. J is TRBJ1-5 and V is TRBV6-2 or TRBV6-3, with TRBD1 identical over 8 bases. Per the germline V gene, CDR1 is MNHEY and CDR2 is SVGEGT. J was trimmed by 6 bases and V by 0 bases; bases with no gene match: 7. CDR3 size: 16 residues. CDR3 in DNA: TGTGCCAGCAGTTACTCAGCGCGGACAGGGTTTCAGCCCCAGCATTCT. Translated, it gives CASSYSARTGFQPQHS.

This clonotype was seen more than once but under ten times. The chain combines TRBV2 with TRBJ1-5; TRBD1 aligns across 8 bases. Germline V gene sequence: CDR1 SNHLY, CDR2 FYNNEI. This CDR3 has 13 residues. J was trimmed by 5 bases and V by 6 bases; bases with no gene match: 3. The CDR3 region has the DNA TGTGCCAGCAGGGGACAGGTTCATCAGCCCCAGCATTTT. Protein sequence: CASRGQVHQPQHF.

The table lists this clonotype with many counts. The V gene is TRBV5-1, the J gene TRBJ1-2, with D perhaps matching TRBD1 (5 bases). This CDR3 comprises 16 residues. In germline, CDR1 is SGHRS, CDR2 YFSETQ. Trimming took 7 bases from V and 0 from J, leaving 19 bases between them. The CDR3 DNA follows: TGCGCCAGCTTCGGAGAAGACAGCCATACTAACTATGGCTACACCTTC. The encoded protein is CASFGEDSHTNYGYTF. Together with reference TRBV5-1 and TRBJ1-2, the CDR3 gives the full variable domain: KAGVTQTPRYLIKTRGQQVTLSCSPISGHRSVSWYQQTPGQGLQFLFEYFSETQRNKGNFPGRFSGRQFSNSRSEMNVSTLELGDSALYLCASFGEDSHTNYGYTFGSGTRLTVV.